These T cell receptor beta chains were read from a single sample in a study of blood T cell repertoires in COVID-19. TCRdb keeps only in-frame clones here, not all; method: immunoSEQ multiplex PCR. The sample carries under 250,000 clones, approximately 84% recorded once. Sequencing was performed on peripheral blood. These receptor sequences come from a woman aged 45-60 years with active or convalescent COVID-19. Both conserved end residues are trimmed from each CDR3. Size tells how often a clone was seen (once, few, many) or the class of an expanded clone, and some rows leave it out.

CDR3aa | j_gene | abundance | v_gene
ASSLAAGARSPLH | TRBJ1-6 | NA | TRBV5-1
ASSSVARVSSYEQY | TRBJ2-7 | NA | TRBV28
ASSRGFDRGTDTQY | TRBJ2-3 | NA | TRBV11-2
ASSFSRRADTQY | TRBJ2-3 | once | TRBV28
ASSTRTGSSTDTQY | TRBJ2-3 | NA | TRBV27
ASSEALYAGRTEAF | TRBJ1-1 | NA | TRBV6-1
ASSEGLLYGYT | TRBJ1-2 | NA | TRBV6-1
ATSTSLGRGGNQPQH | TRBJ1-5 | NA | TRBV15
ASSPVSSYNEQF | TRBJ2-1 | NA | TRBV7-8
ASSVGASGGASEQF | TRBJ2-1 | NA | TRBV9
ASSIQGPYEQY | TRBJ2-7 | NA | TRBV10-2
ASSLNRDITNYGYT | TRBJ1-2 | NA | TRBV7-8
ASSVLAGGPKTQY | TRBJ2-5 | NA | TRBV2
ASSVSIAGGYT | TRBJ1-2 | NA | TRBV6-4